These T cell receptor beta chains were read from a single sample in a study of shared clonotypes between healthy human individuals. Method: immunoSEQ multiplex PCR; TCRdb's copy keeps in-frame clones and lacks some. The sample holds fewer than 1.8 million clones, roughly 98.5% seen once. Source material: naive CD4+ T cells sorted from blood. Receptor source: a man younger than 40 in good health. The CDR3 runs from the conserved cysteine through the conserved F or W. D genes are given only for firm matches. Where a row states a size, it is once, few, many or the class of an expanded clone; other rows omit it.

CASRAPLGSYEQYF,TGTGCCAGCAGGGCCCCACTAGGCTCCTACGAGCAGTACTTC,TRBJ2-7,NA,TRBV6-5,NA
CASSGGDPRYEQYF,TGCGCCAGCAGCGGGGGGGACCCGAGATACGAGCAGTACTTC,TRBJ2-7,NA,TRBV5-1,TRBD2
CASSSFSRAGSTEAFF,TGTGCCAGCAGCTCCTTCTCAAGGGCCGGGTCCACTGAAGCTTTCTTT,TRBJ1-1,NA,TRBV5-4,NA
CASSLWSIGRDRGYEQYF,TGTGCCAGCAGCTTATGGTCAATTGGACGAGACAGGGGTTACGAGCAGTACTTC,TRBJ2-7,NA,TRBV7-2,TRBD1
CATGTDTYEQYF,TGTGCCACCGGGACAGATACCTACGAGCAGTACTTC,TRBJ2-7,NA,TRBV2,TRBD1
CASSFGALGDGYTF,TGTGCCAGCAGTTTTGGTGCCTTGGGGGATGGCTACACCTTC,TRBJ1-2,NA,TRBV28,NA
CASIAAGRNTGELFF,TGTGCCAGCATCGCGGCAGGGAGGAACACCGGGGAGCTGTTTTTT,TRBJ2-2,once,TRBV6-5,NA
CASSVDLGVHYEQYF,TGTGCCAGCAGCGTAGATTTGGGGGTTCACTACGAGCAGTACTTC,TRBJ2-7,NA,TRBV9,NA
CATSITQGTNYGYTF,TGTGCCACCTCCATAACACAGGGCACAAACTATGGCTACACCTTC,TRBJ1-2,NA,TRBV10-3,NA
CASSQDHGGSTGELFF,TGTGCCAGCAGCCAGGACCATGGCGGGAGTACCGGGGAGCTGTTTTTT,TRBJ2-2,NA,TRBV4-2,TRBD2
CASSPDRGKNQPQHF,TGTGCCAGTAGTCCCGACAGGGGGAAGAATCAGCCCCAGCATTTT,TRBJ1-5,NA,TRBV19,TRBD1
CASSRVGNTEAFF,TGTGCCAGCTCACGGGTTGGTAACACTGAAGCTTTCTTT,TRBJ1-1,NA,TRBV18,NA
CSVGGPPGGMNTEAFF,TGCAGCGTTGGTGGCCCCCCTGGAGGAATGAACACTGAAGCTTTCTTT,TRBJ1-1,once,TRBV29-1,NA